This TCR beta chain came from a study of blood T cell repertoires in COVID-19. In the study overall: Samples taken during acute and convalescent COVID-19 were collected in the United States, Italy and Spain. Nucleic acid was either cDNA or gDNA, and it came from T cells, B-cell-depleted T cells, or PBMCs.

CDR1 is MDHEN and CDR2 is SYDVKM in the germline V gene. The V gene end was trimmed by 6 bases and the J gene end by 0 bases; junction bases not matched to a gene: 1. CDR3 length: 15 residues. Original methodology: Amplified reference gene primers provided the basis for estimating nucleated cell counts. The repertoire was sequenced with immunoSEQ multiplex PCR; TCRdb's copy has only in-frame clones and lacks some. That table furnishes V, J and clone size, whereas the DNA furnished D and trimming. The profile shows 250,000 to 300,000 clones, around 91% of them singletons. Patients of the Seattle cohort, enrolled during active infection, were followed longitudinally.

The TCR originated in a woman aged 55 to 70 with COVID-19, enrolled during active disease. The rearrangement links TRBV28 to TRBJ1-4; 10 positions agree with TRBD1. The sample consisted of peripheral blood. The CDR3 is CASRDRGATNEKLFF. CDR3 coding DNA: TGTGCCAGCAGGGACAGGGGGGCAACTAATGAAAAACTGTTTTTT.